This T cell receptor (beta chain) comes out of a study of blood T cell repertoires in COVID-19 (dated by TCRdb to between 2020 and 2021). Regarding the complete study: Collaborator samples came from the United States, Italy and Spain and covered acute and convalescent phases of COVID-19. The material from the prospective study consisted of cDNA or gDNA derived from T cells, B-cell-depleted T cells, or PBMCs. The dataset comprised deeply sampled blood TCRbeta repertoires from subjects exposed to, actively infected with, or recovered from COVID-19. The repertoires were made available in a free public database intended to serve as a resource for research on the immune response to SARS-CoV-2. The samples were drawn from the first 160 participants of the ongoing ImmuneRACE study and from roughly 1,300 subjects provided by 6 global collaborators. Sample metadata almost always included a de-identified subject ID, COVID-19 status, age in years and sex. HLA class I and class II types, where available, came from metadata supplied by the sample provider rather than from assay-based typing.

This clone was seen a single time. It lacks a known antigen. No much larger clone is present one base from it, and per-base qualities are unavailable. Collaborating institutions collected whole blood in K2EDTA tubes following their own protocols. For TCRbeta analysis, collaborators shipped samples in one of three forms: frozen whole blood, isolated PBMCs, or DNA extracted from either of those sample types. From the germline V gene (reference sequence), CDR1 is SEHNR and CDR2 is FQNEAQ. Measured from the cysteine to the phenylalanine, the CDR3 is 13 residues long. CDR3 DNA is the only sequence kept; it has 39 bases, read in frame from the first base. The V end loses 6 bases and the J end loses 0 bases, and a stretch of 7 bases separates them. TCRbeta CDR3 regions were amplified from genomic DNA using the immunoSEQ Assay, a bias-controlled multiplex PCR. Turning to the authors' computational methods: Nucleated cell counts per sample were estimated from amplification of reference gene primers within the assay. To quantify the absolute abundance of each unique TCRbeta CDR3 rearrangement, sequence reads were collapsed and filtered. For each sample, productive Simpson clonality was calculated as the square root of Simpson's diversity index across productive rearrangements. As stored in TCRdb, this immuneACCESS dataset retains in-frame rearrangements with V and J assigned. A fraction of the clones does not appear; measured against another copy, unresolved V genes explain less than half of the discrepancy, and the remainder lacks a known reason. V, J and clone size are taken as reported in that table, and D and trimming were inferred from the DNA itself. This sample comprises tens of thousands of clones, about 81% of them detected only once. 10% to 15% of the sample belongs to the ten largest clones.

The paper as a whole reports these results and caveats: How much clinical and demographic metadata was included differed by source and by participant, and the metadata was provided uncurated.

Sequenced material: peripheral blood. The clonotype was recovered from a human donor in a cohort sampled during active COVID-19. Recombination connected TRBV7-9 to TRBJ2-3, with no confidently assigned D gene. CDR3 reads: CASSFSSTDTQYF. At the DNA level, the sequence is TGTGCCAGCAGTTTTTCTAGCACAGATACGCAGTATTTT. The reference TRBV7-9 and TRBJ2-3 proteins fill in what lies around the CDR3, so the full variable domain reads DTGVSQNPRHKITKRGQNVTFRCDPISEHNRLYWYRQTLGQGPEFLTYFQNEAQLEKSRLLSDRFSAERPKGSFSTLEIQRTEQGDSAMYLCASSFSSTDTQYFGPGTRLTVL.